The 16 T cell receptor beta chains below come from one sample, sequenced in a study of response to subunit inactivated influenza vaccine (dated by TCRdb to the late 2010s). The library came from RT-PCR. The data were produced on an Illumina HiSeq 2500. TCRdb passed the public sequencing reads through fastp at Q25 and MiXCR, retaining productive beta sequences. Entries are consolidated by CDR3 protein sequence, retaining the most common genes and DNA. For this sample the table gives hundreds of thousands of distinct CDR3 sequences, of which about 25% were detected only once. Clones ranked in the top ten supply under 2.5% of the sample. The material was CD4+ T cells sorted from PBMCs, obtained roughly 5 days after vaccination. The receptors shown here come from a man aged 45 to 65 who received an inactivated influenza vaccine. Donor details come from another sample of the same person, matched by shared clones.

This chain connects TRBV7-2 to TRBJ2-7, with 10 bases that match TRBD2. Germline V gene lookup returns CDR1 SGHTA and CDR2 FQGNSA. The V and J ends lost 0 bases and 6 bases, in that order; junction bases with no gene match: 8. The CDR3 extends over 16 amino acids. For the CDR3, the DNA is TGTGCCAGCAGCTTAGCGCCCCTAGCGGGGGCATCCGAGCAGTACTTC. Protein: CASSLAPLAGASEQYF.

V and J are TRBV28 and TRBJ2-2; 9 bases agree with TRBD1. V lost 5 bases, J lost 13 bases, and 2 bases stayed unmatched. The CDR3 runs 11 residues. Germline-derived CDR1 and CDR2 are MDHEN and SYDVKM. The CDR3 DNA reads TGTGCCAGCAGTCTGGGACAGGGGCTGTTTTTT. Translated, it gives CASSLGQGLFF.

The chain uses TRBV4-1 and TRBJ1-1; D possibly corresponds to TRBD1 (5 bases). The V and J ends lost 0 bases and 8 bases respectively, with 10 bases between them. Germline lookup yields CDR1 MGHRA and CDR2 YSYEKL. This CDR3 spans 13 amino acids. As DNA, the CDR3 is TGCGCCAGCAGCCAAGACGGTCGGGGGGAAGCTTTCTTT. Translated: CASSQDGRGEAFF.

The gene calls are TRBV30 and TRBJ1-4; D unclear. The CDR3 spans 15 residues. V lost 1 base and J 8 bases, leaving 17 bases between the germline ends. Per the germline V gene, CDR1 is GTSNPN and CDR2 is SVGIG (reference sequence). CDR3 in DNA: TGTGCCTGGAGTGCGACGTGGACTGCGAAGGAAAAACTGTTTTTT. It codes for CAWSATWTAKEKLFF. Full variable domain (remainder filled in from reference TRBV30 and TRBJ1-4): SQTIHQWPATLVQPVGSPLSLECTVEGTSNPNLYWYRQAAGRGLQLLFYSVGIGQISSEVPQNLSASRPQDRQFILSSKKLLLSDSGFYLCAWSATWTAKEKLFFGSGTQLSVL.

This clonotype has just a few counts. The gene calls are TRBV6-2 or TRBV6-3 and TRBJ2-1, with D unresolved. In germline, CDR1 is MNHEY, CDR2 SVGEGT. The CDR3 sequence is 14 residues long. The ends were cut back, 6 bases at V and 6 bases at J, with 15 bases in the middle. The CDR3 loop is CASSPRVPSNEQFF. CDR3 DNA: TGTGCCAGCAGCCCCCGGGTCCCTAGCAATGAGCAGTTCTTC.

The chain links TRBV5-1 to TRBJ1-2; TRBD1 aligns across 10 bases. The V segment lost 2 bases and the J segment 6 bases; nucleotides outside the gene matches: 4. This CDR3 has 14 amino acids. Germline V gives CDR1 SGHRS, CDR2 YFSETQ. This CDR3 reads CASSLRQGANGYTF. CDR3 DNA: TGCGCCAGCAGCTTAAGACAGGGGGCGAATGGCTACACCTTC.

The chain couples TRBV20-1 to TRBJ2-5, with TRBD1 identical over 7 bases. The CDR3 totals 13 residues. V gave up 5 bases and J gave up 5 bases; unmatched junction bases: 8. Germline V gives CDR1 DFQATT, CDR2 SNEGSKA (reference sequence). The CDR3 sequence is CSARQGRRETQYF. The CDR3 nucleotides are TGCAGTGCTCGACAGGGTCGGAGGGAGACCCAGTACTTC.

The chain couples TRBV20-1 to TRBJ2-3; D gene ambiguous. Trimming removed 0 bases from V and 2 bases from J, with 12 bases in between. This CDR3 contains 15 residues. Germline lookup yields CDR1 DFQATT and CDR2 SNEGSKA (reference sequence). The CDR3 coding sequence is TGCAGTGCTAGAGATCGGCAGCGATCCACAGATACGCAGTATTTT. It codes for CSARDRQRSTDTQYF.

This clonotype appeared a few times. The chain recombines TRBV12-3 or TRBV12-4 with TRBJ2-3; D unresolved. V dropped 8 bases and J dropped 3 bases, with 6 bases sitting between them. CDR3 size: 11 residues. CDR3 amino acids: CASVGTDTQYF. The CDR3 DNA follows: TGTGCCAGCGTAGGGACAGATACGCAGTATTTT.

This clonotype was found many times. The chain is built from TRBV20-1 and TRBJ1-2; D unclear. With 3 bases removed from V and 2 bases from J, the gap between germline ends came to 7 bases. The CDR3 length is 12 residues. CDR1 and CDR2 from the germline V gene are DFQATT and SNEGSKA (reference sequence). CDR3 DNA: TGCAGTGCTAGTGGTTACAACTATGGCTACACCTTC. Translating it yields CSASGYNYGYTF.

The chain recombines TRBV10-3 with TRBJ1-1; D unclear. This CDR3 is 15 amino acids long. Per the germline V gene, CDR1 is ENHRY and CDR2 is SYGVKD. V gave up 7 bases and J gave up 1 base, with 16 bases separating them. CDR3 region: CAIKEKSAGNTEAFF. DNA of the CDR3: TGTGCCATCAAAGAAAAGAGTGCAGGGAACACTGAAGCTTTCTTT.

This clonotype was detected a few times. V and J are TRBV12-3 or TRBV12-4 and TRBJ1-2; D is perhaps TRBD1 (5 bases). Between the trimmed V and J ends, which lost 3 bases and 8 bases, there was a span of 16 bases. CDR3 length: 14 residues. Here the CDR3 DNA reads TGTGCCAGCAGTTTTGGAAGGGGCGAACTCGGCTACACCTTC. Its protein is CASSFGRGELGYTF.

The chain joins TRBV5-8 to TRBJ1-1, with D uncertain. Germline CDR1 SGHTS, CDR2 YDEGEE. V gave up 1 base and J gave up 0 bases, with 7 bases separating them. CDR3 length equals 14 residues. The CDR3 region is CASSLKGMNTEAFF. The CDR3 region has the DNA TGTGCCAGCAGCTTGAAGGGCATGAACACTGAAGCTTTCTTT.

Only a few counts were recorded for this clonotype. The chain is built from TRBV15 and TRBJ2-3; 10 bases fit TRBD2. The CDR3 runs to 16 residues. The V gene's germline CDR1 is LNHNV and CDR2 YYDKDF (reference sequence). J lost 1 base, V lost 1 base, and 2 bases had no gene match. The DNA for the CDR3 is TGTGCCACCAGCAGAGCTGGACTAGCGGGCACAGATACGCAGTATTTT. As protein: CATSRAGLAGTDTQYF.

This clonotype occurred a few times. The J gene is TRBJ2-7, the V gene TRBV20-1; D might be TRBD2 (5 bases). This CDR3 comprises 14 residues. Germline values: CDR1 DFQATT, CDR2 SNEGSKA (reference sequence). V dropped 4 bases and J dropped 5 bases, with 18 bases sitting between them. In DNA, the CDR3 is TGCAGTGCTACCTTCCAATGGGGAGATAACGAGCAGTACTTC. This translates into CSATFQWGDNEQYF.

This clonotype was seen a few times. The rearrangement links TRBV25-1 to TRBJ1-5; 7 bases are shared with TRBD1. Germline-derived CDR1 and CDR2 are MGHDK and SYGVNS. V lost 4 bases, J lost 0 bases, and 3 bases stayed unmatched. The CDR3 loop spans 15 amino acids. CDR3 residues: CASSVDRDSNQPQHF. CDR3 in DNA: TGTGCCAGCAGTGTCGACAGGGATAGCAATCAGCCCCAGCATTTT.